This T cell receptor beta chain was identified in a study of siplizumab effects on memory and regulatory T cells. As to this clone: Its antigen is undetermined.

Assays examined around 100,000 TCR templates per sample. TCRdb's copy holds only in-frame clones and misses some; the assay was immunoSEQ multiplex PCR. The sample has about 110,000 clones, roughly 94% seen once. Findings and limits, study-wide: Memory cells that were CD4+ and unstimulated gave rise to alloreactive sequences, which siplizumab significantly reduced. Suppressive function of proliferating Tregs from siplizumab cultures was not confirmed. Relative to controls at 25% to 30%, mappable alloreactive CD4+ clones exhibited a mean Treg-derived proportion of approximately 70% with siplizumab.

This CDR3 spans 18 amino acids. V lost 9 bases to trimming and J lost 0 bases; unmatched junction nucleotides: 7. CDR1 is LNHDA, CDR2 SQIVND, per germline (reference sequence). This chain connects TRBV19 to TRBJ2-6; TRBD2 matches 14 bases. This TCR was recovered from a human donor in good health. Sequenced material: Tregs sorted from blood. CDR3 residues: CASGTSGGWVSGANVLTF. CDR3 nucleotides: TGTGCCAGCGGGACTAGCGGGGGTTGGGTCTCTGGGGCCAACGTCCTGACTTTC.